These 21 T cell receptor beta chains were sequenced from one sample in a study of CD8 T cells in ankylosing spondylitis. In TCRdb, the 5' RACE reads were re-called with MiXCR into one record per CDR3 protein. The top ten hold about 1.1% of the sample, which has 340,000 or so distinct CDR3 sequences, over 12% seen once. Sequenced: blood, either unsorted or a sorted T cell fraction (not recorded which). The receptors here all came from a male donor with ankylosing spondylitis or in good health (not recorded which).

This clonotype has a count of ten or more. The rearrangement uses TRBV4-2 and TRBJ2-7; D gene unclear. The length of the CDR3 is 15 residues. Trimming stripped 4 bases from V and 0 bases from J, with 13 bases between. Germline CDR1 is LGHNA and CDR2 is YNFKEQ. CDR3: CASSLSGQSSYEQYF. The CDR3 DNA sequence: TGTGCCAGCAGCCTATCGGGCCAGTCCTCCTACGAGCAGTACTTC.

The V call is TRBV30, the J call TRBJ1-2, with D possibly TRBD1 on 6 matching bases. Germline CDR1 GTSNPN, CDR2 SVGIG (reference sequence). This CDR3 is built from 15 residues. V lost 7 bases, J lost 4 bases, and 22 bases lay in between. This CDR3 reads CASNGGQSDPYGYTF. In nucleotides, the CDR3 is TGTGCCTCAAACGGGGGCCAATCGGACCCCTATGGCTACACCTTC.

The chain has TRBV27 and TRBJ2-5; D gene uncertain. V lost 2 bases and J lost 4, with 11 bases in between. Germline CDR1 is MNHEY and CDR2 is SMNVEV (reference sequence). This CDR3 is 14 amino acids long. CDR3 in DNA: TGTGCCAGCAGTTTAATGAAGGGTATAGAGACCCAGTACTTC. Residues: CASSLMKGIETQYF.

This clonotype was detected only once. This CDR3 reads CAWSVGGGDADTQYF. As DNA, the CDR3 is TGTGCCTGGAGTGTAGGCGGCGGGGACGCAGATACGCAGTATTTT. The chain joins TRBV30 to TRBJ2-3, with D perhaps TRBD2 (6 bases). V dropped 0 bases and J dropped 4 bases, with 14 bases sitting between them. The CDR3 runs to 15 residues. Looked up from germline, CDR1 is GTSNPN and CDR2 is SVGIG (reference sequence).

V gene TRBV27 combines with J gene TRBJ2-3; the match to TRBD2 covers 7 bases. J was trimmed by 8 bases and V by 3 bases; bases with no gene match: 11. The CDR3 runs to 15 residues. Germline CDR1 MNHEY, CDR2 SMNVEV (reference sequence). The CDR3 region has the DNA TGTGCCAGCAGTTTGACTAGCCGGGAGTCGGGTACGCAGTATTTT. It yields the protein CASSLTSRESGTQYF.

The chain couples TRBV7-9 to TRBJ2-7; maybe TRBD1 (6 bases). Trimming stripped 5 bases from V and 3 bases from J, with 20 bases between. This CDR3 has 16 residues. Germline CDR1 and CDR2: SEHNR and FQNEAQ (reference sequence). The DNA of the CDR3 is TGTGCCAGCAGCCCCCTTGTGGGTACAGGGAGCTACGAGCAGTACTTC. It codes for CASSPLVGTGSYEQYF. Together with reference TRBV7-9 and TRBJ2-7, the CDR3 gives the full variable domain: DTGVSQNPRHKITKRGQNVTFRCDPISEHNRLYWYRQTLGQGPEFLTYFQNEAQLEKSRLLSDRFSAERPKGSFSTLEIQRTEQGDSAMYLCASSPLVGTGSYEQYFGPGTRLTVT.

In its sample, this clonotype was seen a few times. This chain connects TRBV20-1 to TRBJ2-1; 15 nucleotides line up with TRBD2. Trimming removed 6 bases from V and 2 bases from J; junction bases left unmatched: 8. This CDR3 is built from 17 residues. Germline loops: CDR1 DFQATT, CDR2 SNEGSKA (reference sequence). The CDR3 DNA reads TGCAGTGCCCCGGGACTAGCGGGAGGAGGACCCTACAATGAGCAGTTCTTC. It yields the protein CSAPGLAGGGPYNEQFF.

The CDR3, as DNA: TGTGCCTGGAGTGTTGAGGATACGCAGTATTTT. This codes for CAWSVEDTQYF. The J gene is TRBJ2-3, the V gene TRBV30; D remains ambiguous. The CDR3 sequence is 11 residues long. The V end lost 0 bases, the J end lost 6 bases, and 4 bases lay between the germline ends. Germline CDR1 GTSNPN, CDR2 SVGIG (reference sequence).

This clonotype was seen a few times. This chain connects TRBV12-3 or TRBV12-4 to TRBJ1-5; the D gene is possibly TRBD1 (5 bases). Trimming took 6 bases from V and 5 from J, leaving 20 bases between them. The CDR3 contains 16 residues. CDR3 loop: CASSPRPGHYYQPQHF. CDR3 coding DNA: TGTGCCAGCAGCCCTAGACCCGGACACTATTATCAGCCCCAGCATTTT.

This clonotype has only a few counts. This chain joins TRBV5-6 and TRBJ2-1; unclear D gene. The CDR3 contains 15 residues. Germline CDR1 and CDR2: SGHDT and YYEEEE. The germline V and J ends were trimmed by 4 bases and 5 bases, with 16 bases remaining between them. CDR3 residues: CASSPDPIGNNEQFF. Here the CDR3 DNA reads TGTGCCAGCAGCCCGGACCCCATAGGGAACAATGAGCAGTTCTTC.

The chain's CDR3 is CASSPRQTQPWGSAYF. DNA of the CDR3: TGCGCCAGCAGTCCCAGACAGACGCAACCTTGGGGGTCAGCGTATTTT. The chain employs TRBV23-1 and TRBJ2-3; D tentatively fits TRBD1 or TRBD2 (5 bases each). TRBV23-1 is an open reading frame, and its role is uncertain. CDR3 length: 16 residues. Trimming cost V 4 bases and J 14 bases, with 28 bases left between them.

This chain connects TRBV12-3 or TRBV12-4 to TRBJ2-1; 8 nucleotides match TRBD2. The CDR3 is 13 residues long. Trimming took 6 bases from V and 3 from J; bases not matched to a gene: 1. In DNA, the CDR3 is TGTGCCAGCAGGGGGACTAGCTACAATGAGCAGTTCTTC. It is translated as CASRGTSYNEQFF.

Only a few counts were recorded for this clonotype. The chain has TRBV3-1 and TRBJ2-3, with TRBD2 as a possible D gene (5 bases). V was pared by 5 bases and J by 5 bases, with 14 bases between. The CDR3 has 14 residues. Per the germline V gene, CDR1 is LGHDT and CDR2 is YNNKEL (reference sequence). The CDR3 DNA reads TGTGCCAGCAGCTTACTAAGCGGAGGAGATACGCAGTATTTT. Amino acids: CASSLLSGGDTQYF.

This clonotype was detected a few times. CDR3 DNA sequence: TGCAGTGCTAGAGAGCCAGGGGGCTTTAGTGGCTACACCTTC. It specifies CSAREPGGFSGYTF. This chain joins TRBV20-1 and TRBJ1-2; 8 bases align to TRBD1. Trimming cost V 0 bases and J 7 bases; bases outside gene matches: 7. This CDR3 is built from 14 residues. Germline assignment: CDR1 DFQATT and CDR2 SNEGSKA (reference sequence).

The sample holds a few counts of this clonotype. The chain recombines TRBV12-3 or TRBV12-4 with TRBJ2-7; no clear D gene. V lost 1 base and J 7 bases, leaving 5 bases between the germline ends. This CDR3 has 11 amino acids. CDR3 sequence: CASSLGKEQYF. DNA of the CDR3: TGTGCCAGCAGTTTAGGTAAAGAGCAGTACTTC.

This clonotype showed up just a few times. The chain joins TRBV5-1 to TRBJ2-3; 9 bases match TRBD2. The CDR3 spans 16 residues. Germline trimming cut 0 bases from V and 1 base from J; bases unmatched to any gene: 3. Per germline, CDR1 SGHRS and CDR2 YFSETQ. In DNA form, the CDR3 reads TGCGCCAGCAGCTTGGGAGCGGGGGGACGCACAGATACGCAGTATTTT. Its translation is CASSLGAGGRTDTQYF. Complete variable domain (other parts from reference TRBV5-1 and TRBJ2-3): KAGVTQTPRYLIKTRGQQVTLSCSPISGHRSVSWYQQTPGQGLQFLFEYFSETQRNKGNFPGRFSGRQFSNSRSEMNVSTLELGDSALYLCASSLGAGGRTDTQYFGPGTRLTVL.

The CDR3 DNA follows: TGTGCCGCAACTTCTCCCCGGGACTCCACACAGGGGACGCAGTATTTT. Its protein is CAATSPRDSTQGTQYF. This rearrangement joins TRBV6-2 or TRBV6-3 to TRBJ2-3; tentative D call: TRBD1 (7 bases). The V end was cut by 11 bases, the J end by 9 bases, with 30 bases between. The V gene's germline CDR1 is MNHEY and CDR2 SVGEGT. The CDR3 length is 16 residues.

This clonotype has just a few counts. The chain has TRBV27 and TRBJ1-3; no clear D. Trimming left V 7 bases short and J 2 bases short, with 15 bases between. The CDR3 loop spans 15 amino acids. Germline CDR1 is MNHEY and CDR2 is SMNVEV (reference sequence). Here the CDR3 reads CASKGPLSAGNTIYF. CDR3 bases: TGTGCCAGCAAAGGACCACTGTCTGCTGGAAACACCATATATTTT.

This clonotype was detected a few times. The V gene is TRBV20-1, the J gene TRBJ2-3; TRBD1 is a possible D gene (6 bases). This CDR3 has 13 residues. Germline lookup yields CDR1 DFQATT and CDR2 SNEGSKA (reference sequence). V lost 5 bases and J lost 9, with 18 bases in between. The CDR3 is CSAPPDQGSTQYF. As DNA, the CDR3 is TGCAGTGCTCCTCCCGATCAGGGGTCCACGCAGTATTTT.

The V gene is TRBV5-1, the J gene TRBJ2-7, with 7 bases fitting TRBD1. CDR1 and CDR2 (germline): SGHRS, YFSETQ. Germline trimming cut 2 bases from V and 7 bases from J; bases unmatched to any gene: 18. The CDR3 has 17 amino acids. In DNA, the CDR3 is TGCGCCAGCAGCTTCTCCCCTAGCCGACAGGGATCTGAGGAGCAGTACTTC. Protein sequence: CASSFSPSRQGSEEQYF.

The gene calls are TRBV5-1 and TRBJ2-1; D is undetermined. V was clipped by 1 base and J by 0 bases, with 8 bases between them. Germline CDR1 is SGHRS and CDR2 is YFSETQ. CDR3 size: 15 residues. The CDR3 region is CASSLRAPSYNEQFF. CDR3 in DNA: TGCGCCAGCAGCTTGCGAGCGCCCTCCTACAATGAGCAGTTCTTC.